These T cell receptor beta chains were read from a single sample in a study of blood T cell repertoires in COVID-19. Assay: immunoSEQ multiplex PCR; the TCRdb copy retains only in-frame clones and omits some. There are 210,000 or so clones in the sample; 78% occur only once, and 2.5% to 3.5% lies in the top ten. Sequenced sample: peripheral blood. These receptors originate from a woman aged 80 or older with active or convalescent COVID-19. Each CDR3 is given with its conserved first and last residue. The D gene is left open where the match is weak. For some rows the clone size is stated as once, few or many, or as a class when expanded; others skip it.

j_call	d_call	clone_size	v_call	cdr3_nt	cdr3_aa
TRBJ2-3	.	.	TRBV9	TGTGCCAGCAGCCCCCGTGGGGGCCAATTCTTGGATACGCAGTATTTT	CASSPRGGQFLDTQYF
TRBJ1-1	TRBD1	few	TRBV4-1	TGCGCCAGCAGCCTTACCGGGACAGGGATGAACACTGAAGCTTTCTTT	CASSLTGTGMNTEAFF
TRBJ2-6	TRBD1	.	TRBV7-9	TGTGCCAGCAGCTTATGGGGGACAGGATCTGGGGCCAACGTCCTGACTTTC	CASSLWGTGSGANVLTF
TRBJ1-2	.	.	TRBV2	TGTGCCAGCAGTGCCAGGGGAGATGGCTACACCTTC	CASSARGDGYTF
TRBJ1-2	.	.	TRBV5-1	TGCGCCAGCAGCTTTGACAGCTATGGCTACACCTTC	CASSFDSYGYTF
TRBJ1-4	.	.	TRBV4-1	TGCGCCAGCAGCCTACTGGGGCTTAATAATGAAAAACTGTTTTTT	CASSLLGLNNEKLFF
TRBJ1-2	TRBD1	once	TRBV5-4	TGTGCCAGCAGCCAAGGACAGGGAAACTATGGCTACACCTTC	CASSQGQGNYGYTF
TRBJ1-1	.	.	TRBV5-1	TGCGCCAGCAGCCCGACCGGGGGAGAAGGCACTGAAGCTTTCTTT	CASSPTGGEGTEAFF
TRBJ2-7	TRBD1	once	TRBV19	TGTGCCAGTAGTAGGAACCGGGACAGGCGAGCCTACGAGCAGTACTTC	CASSRNRDRRAYEQYF
TRBJ2-3	TRBD2	.	TRBV7-6	TGTGCCAGCAGCTTACTTGGTGGACAGCGGGGGGCCACAGATACGCAGTATTTT	CASSLLGGQRGATDTQYF
TRBJ1-5	TRBD1	.	TRBV29-1	TGCAGCGTTGAAAACAGGACAGGGTATCGGCCCCAGCATTTT	CSVENRTGYRPQHF
TRBJ2-7	.	.	TRBV27	TGTGCCAGCAGTTTACAGGGTAGGGCATTCTACGAGCAGTACTTC	CASSLQGRAFYEQYF
TRBJ2-3	TRBD1	.	TRBV5-4	TGTGCCAGCAGTCCGGGACAGCGGAGTAGCACAGATACGCAGTATTTT	CASSPGQRSSTDTQYF
TRBJ2-3	.	.	TRBV7-2	TGTGCCAGCAGCGAAAGGGCGGGAAACACAGATACGCAGTATTTT	CASSERAGNTDTQYF
TRBJ1-2	.	.	TRBV5-1	TGCGCCAGCAGCCCCCAGGGGCTTAACAATCTCCCCTATGGCTACACCTTC	CASSPQGLNNLPYGYTF
TRBJ1-1	.	.	TRBV29-1	TGCAGCGTTGAGGCCGGGGTCACTGAAGCTTTCTTT	CSVEAGVTEAFF
TRBJ2-7	.	.	TRBV3-1/TRBV3-2	TGTGCCAGCAGCCAGATGGACAGAGTGGGCGAGCAGTACTTC	CASSQMDRVGEQYF
TRBJ1-2	TRBD1	.	TRBV7-2	TGTGCCAGCAGCTTGGGACAGGGCGCGGGTCACTATGGCTACACCTTC	CASSLGQGAGHYGYTF
TRBJ2-1	TRBD2	.	TRBV7-2	TGTGCCAGCAGCCGGGGACTAGAGACCTACAATGAGCAGTTCTTC	CASSRGLETYNEQFF
TRBJ1-5	.	.	TRBV7-9	TGTGCCAGCAGCCAACAGGGCGATCAGCCCCAGCATTTT	CASSQQGDQPQHF
TRBJ1-2	TRBD1	.	TRBV29-1	TGCAGCTCCCAACAGGGGGCGGGCTATGGCTACACCTTC	CSSQQGAGYGYTF
TRBJ1-1	.	few	TRBV2	TGTGCCAGCAGTGAAGCGCCGGGTGGGGCTTTCTTT	CASSEAPGGAFF
TRBJ2-2	TRBD1	.	TRBV5-1	TGCGCCAGCTACCTCGGGACAGGGCCCAACACCGGGGAGCTGTTTTTT	CASYLGTGPNTGELFF
TRBJ2-7	.	.	TRBV28	TGTGCCAGCGAGGGGAGGAGCTCCTACGAGCAGTACTTC	CASEGRSSYEQYF
TRBJ1-4	.	few	TRBV6-2/TRBV6-3	TGTGCCAGCAGTTACTCGAGACAGGAACCTAATGAAAAACTGTTTTTT	CASSYSRQEPNEKLFF
TRBJ1-5	.	.	TRBV7-9	TGTGCCAGCAGCTTAGATGAGGGAGCGCCCCAGCATTTT	CASSLDEGAPQHF
TRBJ1-1	TRBD1	.	TRBV20-1	TGCAGTGCTAGTTCGGGACAGGACACTGAAGCTTTCTTT	CSASSGQDTEAFF
TRBJ1-1	.	.	TRBV4-2	TGTGCCAGCAGCCAAGATTCGCGCGTCACTGAAGCTTTCTTT	CASSQDSRVTEAFF
TRBJ1-3	.	.	TRBV30	TGTGCCTGGAGGTCATGGGGCTTCTCCGGATGGGGATCTGGAAACACCATATATTTT	CAWRSWGFSGWGSGNTIYF
TRBJ1-5	TRBD1	few	TRBV7-3	TGTGCCAGCAGCCGACAGGGAGGACAGCCCCAGCATTTT	CASSRQGGQPQHF
TRBJ1-2	TRBD1	.	TRBV6-4	TGTGCCAGCAGTGAGGTTTGGGGGACAGGCGGCTACACCTTC	CASSEVWGTGGYTF
TRBJ1-4	.	.	TRBV21-1	TGTGCCAGCAGCAAAGAGGGGGTCCTTAATGAAAAACTGTTTTTT	CASSKEGVLNEKLFF
TRBJ2-3	TRBD2	once	TRBV6-5	TGTGCCAGCAGTTACGGGGCGGGGGGGGAAGATACGCAGTATTTT	CASSYGAGGEDTQYF
TRBJ1-1	TRBD1	.	TRBV2	TGTGCCAGCAGAGACAGGGGAAGCACTGAAGCTTTCTTT	CASRDRGSTEAFF
TRBJ2-5	.	.	TRBV21-1	TGTGCCAGCAGCAAAGTTGCTAGCGGAGAGACCCAGTACTTC	CASSKVASGETQYF
TRBJ1-5	.	.	TRBV28	TGTGCCAGCAGTTTTGGAGTGAGGGTTCAGCCCCAGCATTTT	CASSFGVRVQPQHF
TRBJ2-7	TRBD1	.	TRBV5-5	TGTGCCAGCAGCTGGGACAGGGTCTCCTACGAGCAGTACTTC	CASSWDRVSYEQYF
TRBJ1-1	.	.	TRBV2	TGTGCCAGCTTAAGAATAGCGAGCACTGAAGCTTTCTTT	CASLRIASTEAFF
TRBJ2-3	.	.	TRBV7-7	TGTGCTAGCAGCGTTGGTACTTTAGGCACAGATACGCAGTATTTT	CASSVGTLGTDTQYF